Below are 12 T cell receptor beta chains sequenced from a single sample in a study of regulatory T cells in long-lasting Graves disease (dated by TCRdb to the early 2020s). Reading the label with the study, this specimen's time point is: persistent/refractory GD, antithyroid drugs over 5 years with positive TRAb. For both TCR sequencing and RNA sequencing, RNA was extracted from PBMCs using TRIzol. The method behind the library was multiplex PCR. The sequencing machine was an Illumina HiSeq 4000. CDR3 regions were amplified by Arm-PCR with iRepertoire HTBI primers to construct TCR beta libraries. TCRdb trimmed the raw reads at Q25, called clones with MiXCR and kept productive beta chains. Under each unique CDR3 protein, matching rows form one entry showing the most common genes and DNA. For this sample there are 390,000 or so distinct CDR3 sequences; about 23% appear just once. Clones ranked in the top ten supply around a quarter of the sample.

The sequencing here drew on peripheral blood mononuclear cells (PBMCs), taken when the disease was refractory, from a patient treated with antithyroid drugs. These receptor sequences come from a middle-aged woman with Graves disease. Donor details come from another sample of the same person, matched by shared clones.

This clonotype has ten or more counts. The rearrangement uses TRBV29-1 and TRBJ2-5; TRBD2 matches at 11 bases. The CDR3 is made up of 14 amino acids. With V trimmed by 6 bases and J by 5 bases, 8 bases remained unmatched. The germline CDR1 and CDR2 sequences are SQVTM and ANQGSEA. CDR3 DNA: TGCAGCGTGGCCCTAGCGGGAGGTCTGGAGACCCAGTACTTC. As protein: CSVALAGGLETQYF.

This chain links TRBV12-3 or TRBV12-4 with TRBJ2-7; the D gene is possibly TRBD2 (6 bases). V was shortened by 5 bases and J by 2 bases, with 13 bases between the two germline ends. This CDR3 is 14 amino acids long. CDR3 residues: CASSASGPTYEQYF. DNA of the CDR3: TGTGCCAGCAGTGCGAGCGGGCCGACCTACGAGCAGTACTTC.

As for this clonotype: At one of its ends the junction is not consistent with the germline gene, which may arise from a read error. The chain's CDR3 is CASSWSPGQGDF. The CDR3 coding sequence is TGTGCCAGCAGCTGGTCCCCGGGACAGGGGGATTTT. V and J are TRBV5-6 and TRBJ2-3; 11 nucleotides match TRBD1. CDR1 and CDR2 (germline): SGHDT, YYEEEE. This CDR3 is 12 amino acids long.

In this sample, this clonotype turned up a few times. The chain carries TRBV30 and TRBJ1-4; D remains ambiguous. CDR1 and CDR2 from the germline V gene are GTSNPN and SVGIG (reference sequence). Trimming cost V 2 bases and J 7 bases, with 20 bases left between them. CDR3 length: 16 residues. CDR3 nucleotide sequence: TGTGCCTGGAGTCGAACCGACCGCCTCCCCCTTGAAAAACTGTTTTTT. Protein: CAWSRTDRLPLEKLFF.

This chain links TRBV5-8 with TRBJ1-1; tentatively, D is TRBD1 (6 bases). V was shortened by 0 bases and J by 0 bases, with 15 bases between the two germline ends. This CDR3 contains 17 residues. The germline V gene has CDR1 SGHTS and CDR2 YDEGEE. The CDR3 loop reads CASSLGRGWLLNTEAFF. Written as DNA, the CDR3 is TGTGCCAGCAGCTTGGGGAGGGGGTGGCTTTTGAACACTGAAGCTTTCTTT.

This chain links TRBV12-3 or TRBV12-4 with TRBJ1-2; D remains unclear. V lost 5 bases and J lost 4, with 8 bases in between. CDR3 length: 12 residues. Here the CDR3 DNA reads TGTGCCAGCAGTCCACTAGGCTATGGCTACACCTTC. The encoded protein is CASSPLGYGYTF.

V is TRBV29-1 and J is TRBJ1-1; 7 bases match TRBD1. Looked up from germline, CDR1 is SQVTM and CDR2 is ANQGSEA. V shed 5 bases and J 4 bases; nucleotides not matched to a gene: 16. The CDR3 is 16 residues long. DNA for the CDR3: TGCAGCGTTCAAATCTGGCAGGGGGTTCGAGCCACTGAAGCTTTCTTT. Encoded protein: CSVQIWQGVRATEAFF.

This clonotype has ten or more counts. The CDR3 spells CASSGDLETQYF. Here the CDR3 DNA reads TGTGCCAGCAGCGGAGACTTGGAGACCCAGTACTTC. This sequence joins TRBV2 and TRBJ2-5; D is unclear. CDR3 length: 12 amino acids. V was pared by 6 bases and J by 5 bases, with 10 bases between. The germline gives CDR1 SNHLY, CDR2 FYNNEI.

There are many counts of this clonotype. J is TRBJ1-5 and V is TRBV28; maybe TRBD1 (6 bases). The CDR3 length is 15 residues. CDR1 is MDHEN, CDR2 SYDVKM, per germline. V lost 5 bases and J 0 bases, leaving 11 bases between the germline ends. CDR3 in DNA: TGTGCCAGCAGTCCCAGGGGACCTAGCAATCAGCCCCAGCATTTT. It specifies CASSPRGPSNQPQHF.

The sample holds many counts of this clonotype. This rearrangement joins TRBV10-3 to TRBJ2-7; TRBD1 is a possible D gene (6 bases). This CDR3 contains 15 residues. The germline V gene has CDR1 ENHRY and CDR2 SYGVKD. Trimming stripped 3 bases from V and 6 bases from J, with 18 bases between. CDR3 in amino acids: CAISDGGRGGTEQYF. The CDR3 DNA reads TGTGCCATCAGTGATGGGGGAAGAGGGGGAACCGAGCAGTACTTC.

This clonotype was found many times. CDR3 amino acids: CASSIPGSQETQYF. The CDR3 DNA is TGTGCCAGTAGTATTCCTGGCAGCCAAGAGACCCAGTACTTC. The chain combines TRBV19 with TRBJ2-5, with D hard to call. V was clipped by 3 bases and J by 1 base, with 9 bases between them. From germline, CDR1 is LNHDA and CDR2 SQIVND (reference sequence). This CDR3 contains 14 residues.

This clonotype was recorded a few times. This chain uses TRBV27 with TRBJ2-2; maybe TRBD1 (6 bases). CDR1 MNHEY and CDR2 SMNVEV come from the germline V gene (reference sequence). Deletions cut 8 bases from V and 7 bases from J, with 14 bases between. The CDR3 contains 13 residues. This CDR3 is CASGYRVNGELFF. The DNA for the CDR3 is TGTGCCAGCGGATACAGGGTTAACGGGGAGCTGTTTTTT.